The 32 T cell receptor beta chains given below trace back to one sample, sequenced in a study of blood T cells in healthy people across ages. Primers used in a second PCR of roughly 6 to 11 cycles were a sample-barcoded 5' primer and a J-beta primer mix. TCRdb reprocessed the 5' RACE reads with MiXCR, giving one entry per CDR3 protein. This table holds around 400,000 distinct CDR3 sequences, roughly half found once. Sequences were obtained from blood. The receptor source for this set is a man between 60 and 75 years old in good health.

The gene calls are TRBV6-2 or TRBV6-3 and TRBJ2-5; no definite D call. Gene TRBJ2-7 matches the end of the DNA better, so the J call may be wrong. Per the germline V gene, CDR1 is MNHEY and CDR2 is SVGEGT. This CDR3 region has 12 residues. CDR3 coding DNA: TGTGCCAGCAGTTACTATAGGAACGAGCAGTACTTC. It is translated as CASSYYRNEQYF.

There are a few counts of this clonotype. The chain has TRBV3-1 and TRBJ2-5; D is unresolved. With 1 base removed from V and 7 bases from J, the gap between germline ends came to 13 bases. In germline, CDR1 is LGHDT, CDR2 YNNKEL (reference sequence). The CDR3 runs to 14 residues. In nucleotides, the CDR3 is TGTGCCAGCAGCCAAGGCCGACCAAGTTTGACCCAGTACTTC. Translating gives CASSQGRPSLTQYF.

This clonotype was seen more than once but under ten times. This rearrangement joins TRBV20-1 to TRBJ2-5; a possible D gene is TRBD1 (5 bases). This CDR3 comprises 15 residues. Germline CDR1 and CDR2: DFQATT and SNEGSKA (reference sequence). The ends were cut back, 6 bases at V and 2 bases at J, with 19 bases in the middle. CDR3 sequence reads: CSAKTFSGRQETQYF. Here the CDR3 DNA reads TGCAGTGCGAAAACATTCTCAGGGCGGCAAGAGACCCAGTACTTC.

The rearrangement links TRBV14 to TRBJ2-1; 11 bases fit TRBD2. After removal of 6 bases from V and 7 bases from J, the junction contained 8 bases not matched to a gene. This CDR3 comprises 15 residues. CDR1 is SGHDN, CDR2 FVKESK, per germline. Here the CDR3 reads CASRRTSGLGNEQFF. The CDR3 DNA is TGTGCCAGCAGACGGACTAGCGGGCTTGGGAATGAGCAGTTCTTC.

The J gene is TRBJ2-7, the V gene TRBV2, with TRBD2 as a possible D gene (6 bases). Germline V lookup: CDR1 SNHLY, CDR2 FYNNEI. The CDR3 is made up of 14 amino acids. Trimming pared 6 bases from V and 5 bases from J, leaving 17 bases between. The CDR3 DNA reads TGTGCCAGCAGCACTCCCCGGGGCGGGGACGAGCAGTACTTC. It encodes CASSTPRGGDEQYF.

The chain uses TRBV7-2 and TRBJ2-1, with D perhaps being TRBD1 or TRBD2 (6 bases each). Trimming took 1 base from V and 0 from J, leaving 10 bases between them. CDR1 is SGHTA, CDR2 FQGNSA, per germline. The CDR3 is 16 residues long. The CDR3 is CASSLGGASSYNEQFF. In DNA, the CDR3 is TGTGCCAGCAGCTTAGGGGGGGCCAGCTCCTACAATGAGCAGTTCTTC.

This clonotype came up a few times. The rearrangement joins TRBV3-1 to TRBJ2-7; D uncertain. The ends were cut back, 0 bases at V and 6 bases at J, with 12 bases in the middle. This CDR3 region has 14 residues. Looked up from germline, CDR1 is LGHDT and CDR2 is YNNKEL (reference sequence). The CDR3 bases are TGTGCCAGCAGCCAAGAGCTCGCGGTGAGCGAGCAGTACTTC. It yields the protein CASSQELAVSEQYF.

The V and J genes are TRBV20-1 and TRBJ2-4; D remains ambiguous. The J call may be wrong; the DNA end is better matched by TRBJ2-7. This CDR3 has 12 amino acids. The germline V gene encodes CDR1 DFQATT and CDR2 SNEGSKA (reference sequence). For the CDR3, the DNA is TGCAGCGCGACTCCGGCGAGCTACGAGCAGTACTTC. The encoded protein is CSATPASYEQYF.

V usage is TRBV20-1 and J usage is TRBJ2-1; D is ambiguous. There are 12 residues in the CDR3. Germline-derived CDR1 and CDR2 are DFQATT and SNEGSKA (reference sequence). V was shortened by 1 base and J by 9 bases, with 10 bases between the two germline ends. The DNA for the CDR3 is TGCAGTGCTAGAGGGTTCAACATTGAGCAGTTCTTC. Its protein product is CSARGFNIEQFF.

V usage is TRBV27 and J usage is TRBJ2-7, with D perhaps TRBD1 (5 bases). The CDR3 runs 13 residues. Trimming cost V 6 bases and J 4 bases, with 13 bases left between them. The V gene's germline CDR1 is MNHEY and CDR2 SMNVEV (reference sequence). The CDR3 loop is CASSYSRQYEQYF. In DNA form, the CDR3 reads TGTGCCAGCAGCTATTCAAGACAGTACGAGCAGTACTTC.

This clonotype was counted once. The V call is TRBV6-2 or TRBV6-3, the J call TRBJ2-2, with 9 bases aligning to TRBD2. Germline V gives CDR1 MNHEY, CDR2 SVGEGT. This CDR3 contains 18 residues. J was trimmed by 2 bases and V by 0 bases; bases with no gene match: 7. The CDR3 reads CASSYSKASGINTGELFF. Here the CDR3 DNA reads TGTGCCAGCAGTTACTCGAAGGCTAGCGGGATAAACACCGGGGAGCTGTTTTTT.

The chain joins TRBV4-2 to TRBJ2-4; D unclear. The better agreement between TRBJ2-7 and the DNA end casts doubt on the J call. Germline V lookup: CDR1 LGHNA, CDR2 YNFKEQ. The CDR3 runs 13 residues. In nucleotides, the CDR3 is TGTGCCAGCAGCCAAGTAGAGAGATTCGAGCAGTACTTC. Protein: CASSQVERFEQYF.

The V call is TRBV5-1, the J call TRBJ2-5, with 13 bases aligning to TRBD2. V lost 3 bases and J lost 13; bases outside the gene matches: 12. There are 15 residues in the CDR3. Germline loops: CDR1 SGHRS, CDR2 YFSETQ. The CDR3 loop is CASSWTSGGNNERYF. CDR3 bases: TGCGCCAGCAGCTGGACTAGCGGGGGAAACAATGAGCGGTACTTC.

The chain combines TRBV12-3 or TRBV12-4 with TRBJ1-1; D may be TRBD1 (6 bases). The CDR3 sequence is 13 residues long. The V end was cut by 5 bases, the J end by 8 bases, with 15 bases between. The CDR3 bases are TGTGCCAGCAGTCGCCGATGGACAGAAGAAGCTTTCTTT. It is translated as CASSRRWTEEAFF.

As concerns this clonotype: Mismatch with germline at one junction end may stem from a read error. This chain joins TRBV13 and TRBJ1-2; 8 bases fit TRBD1. The CDR3 is 14 residues long. The germline gives CDR1 PRHDT, CDR2 FYEKMQ (reference sequence). The CDR3: CAGSSDREDYGYTF. CDR3 nucleotide sequence: TGTGCCGGCAGCTCGGACAGGGAGGACTATGGCTACACCTTC.

The chain carries TRBV4-2 and TRBJ2-3, with unresolved D. Germline V gene sequence: CDR1 LGHNA, CDR2 YNFKEQ. The CDR3 has 15 amino acids. The V and J ends lost 0 bases and 6 bases respectively, with 13 bases between them. DNA of the CDR3: TGTGCCAGCAGCCAAGATACATCCCTACGGGATACGCAGTATTTT. It encodes CASSQDTSLRDTQYF.

This clonotype was detected a few times. The chain combines TRBV14 with TRBJ2-2, with D unresolved. The CDR3 has 15 residues. Trimming pared 4 bases from V and 4 bases from J, leaving 13 bases between. Germline CDR1 and CDR2: SGHDN and FVKESK. The CDR3 loop reads CASSLFALSTGELFF. CDR3 DNA sequence: TGTGCCAGCAGCCTATTCGCACTAAGCACCGGGGAGCTGTTTTTT.

Ten or more counts support this clonotype. The CDR3 DNA is TGTGCCACCAGCACTCGACAGGGAAACTCACCCCTCCACTTT. Residues: CATSTRQGNSPLHF. V and J are TRBV15 and TRBJ1-6; 7 bases match TRBD1. Germline loops: CDR1 LNHNV, CDR2 YYDKDF (reference sequence). V dropped 4 bases and J dropped 10; count of bases not matched to a gene: 7. The CDR3 has 14 residues.

The chain is built from TRBV6-1 and TRBJ2-5; the match to TRBD1 covers 11 bases. TRBJ2-7 matches the DNA end more closely, so the J call is doubtful. CDR3 length equals 14 residues. CDR1 is MNHNS, CDR2 SASEGT, per germline. CDR3 loop: CASSRWTGGVEQYF. CDR3 nucleotide sequence: TGTGCCAGCAGTCGTTGGACAGGGGGCGTCGAGCAGTACTTC.

The V gene is TRBV27, the J gene TRBJ2-7; D possibly corresponds to TRBD2 (5 bases). V lost 5 bases and J lost 3, with 11 bases in between. This CDR3 has 13 amino acids. Germline V gene lookup returns CDR1 MNHEY and CDR2 SMNVEV (reference sequence). The CDR3 DNA is TGTGCCAGCAGTCGGGGTTGGGACTACGAGCAGTACTTC. It yields the protein CASSRGWDYEQYF.

The V gene is TRBV2, the J gene TRBJ2-3; tentative D call: TRBD1 (6 bases). Germline CDR1 and CDR2: SNHLY and FYNNEI. The CDR3 is made up of 13 amino acids. V lost 5 bases to trimming and J lost 6 bases, with 12 bases between them. CDR3 sequence (DNA): TGTGCCAGCAGTCAAGACAGGACTGATACGCAGTATTTT. It translates to CASSQDRTDTQYF.

Worth noting for this clonotype: It may be a read error: a sequence one base away is much more abundant. V is TRBV18 and J is TRBJ2-1, with TRBD2 identical over 10 bases. The V and J ends lost 11 bases and 6 bases, in that order; junction bases with no gene match: 7. CDR1 is KGHSH, CDR2 LQKENI, per germline. The CDR3 covers 13 residues. CDR3: CAGILAGLNEQFF. The CDR3 DNA follows: TGTGCCGGCATACTAGCGGGACTCAATGAGCAGTTCTTC.

The genes are TRBV20-1 and TRBJ1-5; 10 bases align to TRBD1. The CDR3 length is 15 residues. From germline, CDR1 is DFQATT and CDR2 SNEGSKA (reference sequence). With V trimmed by 3 bases and J by 5 bases, 7 bases remained unmatched. The CDR3 nucleotides are TGCAGTGCTAGGAACCCGGGACAGGGGTATCAGCCCCAGCATTTT. Its translation is CSARNPGQGYQPQHF.

This clonotype has a handful of counts. The rearrangement joins TRBV20-1 to TRBJ1-2; the D is unclear. V lost 6 bases and J 0 bases, leaving 14 bases between the germline ends. Germline CDR1 reads DFQATT; CDR2 reads SNEGSKA (reference sequence). The CDR3 is 14 amino acids. The CDR3 protein is CSAPPEGPNYGYTF. Written as DNA, the CDR3 is TGCAGTGCCCCACCGGAAGGGCCTAACTATGGCTACACCTTC.

The V call is TRBV10-1, the J call TRBJ2-3; D unclear. Germline CDR1 is WNHNN and CDR2 is SYGVQD (reference sequence). The CDR3 contains 14 residues. V lost 2 bases and J 0 bases, leaving 6 bases between the germline ends. The CDR3 here is CASSEGRSTDTQYF. CDR3 coding DNA: TGCGCCAGCAGTGAGGGCAGGAGCACAGATACGCAGTATTTT.

The J gene is TRBJ2-3, the V gene TRBV7-2, with D uncertain. V was trimmed by 0 bases and J by 4 bases, leaving 8 bases between them. This CDR3 spans 14 amino acids. Germline V gene lookup returns CDR1 SGHTA and CDR2 FQGNSA. CDR3 coding DNA: TGTGCCAGCAGCTTAGCACAGTCCGCAGATACGCAGTATTTT. Residues: CASSLAQSADTQYF.

The chain recombines TRBV6-6 with TRBJ2-3, with D perhaps matching TRBD1 or TRBD2 (6 bases each). Germline loops: CDR1 MNHNY, CDR2 SVGAGI (reference sequence). V was cut by 2 bases and J by 2 bases, with 11 bases left in between. The CDR3 runs 15 residues. The chain's CDR3 is CASSYTGAPTDTQYF. For the CDR3, the DNA is TGTGCCAGCAGTTACACGGGGGCTCCCACAGATACGCAGTATTTT.

The chain combines TRBV4-3 with TRBJ2-7; 7 bases are a match to TRBD1. CDR1 LGHNA and CDR2 YSLEER come from the germline V gene. The CDR3 totals 14 residues. J gave up 7 bases and V 3 bases, and 9 bases lay outside the gene matches. The CDR3 coding sequence is TGCGCCAGCAGCCATTCAGGCAGGGGGAGTGAGCAGTACTTC. Translating gives CASSHSGRGSEQYF.

This clonotype was seen a single time. V usage is TRBV7-8 and J usage is TRBJ1-1; maybe TRBD1 (6 bases). V was clipped by 4 bases and J by 5 bases, with 8 bases between them. There are 12 residues in the CDR3. In germline, CDR1 is SGHVS, CDR2 FQNEAQ. The CDR3 is CASSWGATEAFF. The CDR3 nucleotides are TGTGCCAGCAGCTGGGGGGCGACTGAAGCTTTCTTT.

The rearrangement uses TRBV20-1 and TRBJ2-1; D is perhaps TRBD1 (5 bases). The CDR3 contains 16 residues. The V and J ends lost 0 bases and 1 base respectively, with 13 bases between them. The germline gives CDR1 DFQATT, CDR2 SNEGSKA (reference sequence). CDR3 DNA: TGCAGTGCTAGAGATAAGGGGCAGAGGTCCTACAATGAGCAGTTCTTC. Encoded protein: CSARDKGQRSYNEQFF.

The rearrangement links TRBV6-1 to TRBJ2-3; D is perhaps TRBD1 (6 bases). Germline assignment: CDR1 MNHNS and CDR2 SASEGT. Trimming cost V 3 bases and J 6 bases, with 10 bases left between them. This CDR3 has 13 residues. The CDR3 loop is CASSELGADTQYF. DNA for the CDR3: TGTGCCAGCAGTGAGCTGGGGGCGGATACGCAGTATTTT.

This clonotype was detected a few times. As DNA, the CDR3 is TGTGCCAGCAGCCAAGAGTACGGCCTAGCGGGGGGTAAAGAGACCCAGTACTTC. It specifies CASSQEYGLAGGKETQYF. This chain links TRBV14 with TRBJ2-5, with 11 bases aligning to TRBD2. Germline trimming cut 0 bases from V and 3 bases from J; bases unmatched to any gene: 9. This CDR3 is 18 amino acids long. Germline assignment: CDR1 SGHDN and CDR2 FVKESK.